Presented here are 15 T cell receptor beta chains from one specimen sequenced in a study of cytomegalovirus exposure and HLA in healthy donors. The PCR contained 60 Vbeta and 13 Jbeta primers. Sequencing was performed with immunoSEQ multiplex PCR; in TCRdb, only in-frame clones are kept and a portion is missing. The table has approximately 210,000 clones, approximately 83% seen once. Sample: PBMCs. The receptor set was obtained from a woman in her fifties or sixties in good health and CMV-seropositive.

This clone was observed once. The chain joins TRBV5-6 to TRBJ1-2; TRBD1 might be the D (5 bases). The germline V gene encodes CDR1 SGHDT and CDR2 YYEEEE. V was trimmed by 5 bases and J by 5 bases, leaving 13 bases between them. The CDR3 is 13 residues long. CDR3 region: CASSYPGLYGYTF. The CDR3 nucleotides are TGTGCCAGCAGTTATCCAGGGCTTTATGGCTACACCTTC.

The chain employs TRBV5-8 and TRBJ2-7, with TRBD1 matching 7 bases. CDR3 length: 17 amino acids. CDR1 is SGHTS, CDR2 YDEGEE, per germline. V lost 4 bases, J lost 2 bases, and 15 bases stayed unmatched. This chain's CDR3 is CASSAQSTDRPPYEQYF. For the CDR3, the DNA is TGTGCCAGCAGCGCGCAAAGTACGGACAGGCCGCCCTACGAGCAGTACTTC.

This chain uses TRBV7-9 with TRBJ2-5, with 7 nucleotides matching TRBD2. CDR1 is SEHNR and CDR2 is FQNEAQ in the germline V gene (reference sequence). V was clipped by 3 bases and J by 1 base; unmatched bases: 5. This CDR3 spans 15 amino acids. DNA of the CDR3: TGTGCCAGCAGCTTTGGGCCTAGCGGCCAAGAGACCCAGTACTTC. Its protein is CASSFGPSGQETQYF.

The chain links TRBV30 to TRBJ1-5; 8 positions match TRBD1. The germline CDR1 and CDR2 sequences are GTSNPN and SVGIG (reference sequence). CDR3 size: 17 residues. Germline trimming cut 2 bases from V and 0 bases from J; bases unmatched to any gene: 9. CDR3: CAWSLARGPNSNQPQHF. CDR3 DNA: TGTGCCTGGAGTCTCGCCAGGGGGCCGAATAGCAATCAGCCCCAGCATTTT.

This clone was detected a few times. This chain connects TRBV27 to TRBJ2-1, with 11 positions matching TRBD1. The CDR3 loop spans 16 amino acids. CDR1 and CDR2 from the germline V gene are MNHEY and SMNVEV (reference sequence). J gave up 4 bases and V 7 bases, and 9 bases lay outside the gene matches. The CDR3 sequence is CASIKMGTGGYNEQFF. In nucleotides, the CDR3 is TGTGCCAGCATTAAGATGGGGACAGGGGGTTACAATGAGCAGTTCTTC.

J is TRBJ2-7 and V is TRBV4-3; D uncertain. Looked up from germline, CDR1 is LGHNA and CDR2 is YSLEER. V was clipped by 0 bases and J by 4 bases, with 7 bases between them. The CDR3 sequence is 13 residues long. The CDR3 sequence is CASSQESEYEQYF. CDR3 nucleotides: TGCGCCAGCAGCCAAGAGTCTGAGTACGAGCAGTACTTC.

This sequence joins TRBV18 and TRBJ2-3; D is possibly TRBD1 (6 bases). Germline-derived CDR1 and CDR2 are KGHSH and LQKENI. The CDR3 has 15 amino acids. With 0 bases removed from V and 5 bases from J, the gap between germline ends came to 12 bases. CDR3 nucleotides: TGTGCCAGCTCACCACCTAACAGGGCGGTAGATACGCAGTATTTT. Translation: CASSPPNRAVDTQYF. The full variable domain, its missing parts supplied by reference TRBV18 and TRBJ2-3, is NAGVMQNPRHLVRRRGQEARLRCSPMKGHSHVYWYRQLPEEGLKFMVYLQKENIIDESGMPKERFSAEFPKEGPSILRIQQVVRGDSAAYFCASSPPNRAVDTQYFGPGTRLTVL.

J is TRBJ1-1 and V is TRBV5-1; D is unresolved. The V gene lost 5 bases and the J gene lost 3 bases, with 11 bases spanning the gap. This CDR3 is 13 amino acids long. The germline V gene encodes CDR1 SGHRS and CDR2 YFSETQ. In nucleotides, the CDR3 is TGCGCCAGCAGGTCCGACATGGACACTGAAGCTTTCTTT. Translating it yields CASRSDMDTEAFF.

The chain is built from TRBV5-1 and TRBJ1-4; possible D gene TRBD1, 5 bases. Germline V gene lookup returns CDR1 SGHRS and CDR2 YFSETQ. V lost 4 bases, J lost 2 bases, and 15 bases lay in between. This CDR3 has 16 amino acids. CDR3 in amino acids: CASSAQGEVTNEKLFF. The CDR3 coding sequence is TGCGCCAGCAGCGCCCAGGGTGAGGTGACTAATGAAAAACTGTTTTTT.

This chain joins TRBV27 and TRBJ1-1; D unresolved. The CDR3 runs 16 residues. Germline lookup yields CDR1 MNHEY and CDR2 SMNVEV (reference sequence). V lost 2 bases to trimming and J lost 8 bases, with 21 bases between them. The CDR3, as DNA: TGTGCCAGCAGTTTAAGGTCGTCCAGCCGGAGGATAGAAGCTTTCTTT. Encoded protein: CASSLRSSSRRIEAFF.

The chain links TRBV9 to TRBJ2-1; no reliable D call. The V gene's germline CDR1 is SGDLS and CDR2 YYNGEE. CDR3 length: 15 residues. Trimming stripped 3 bases from V and 9 bases from J, with 19 bases between. In DNA, the CDR3 is TGTGCCAGCAGCGGGATGACACGACCCCTTATTGAGCAGTTCTTC. As protein: CASSGMTRPLIEQFF.

Notes on this clone: Other DNA sequences of this sample code for an identical CDR3. The gene calls are TRBV6-5 and TRBJ1-1; D gene unclear. The CDR3 is 12 amino acids. The germline gives CDR1 MNHEY, CDR2 SVGAGI. Deletions cut 6 bases from V and 0 bases from J, with 5 bases between. CDR3 bases: TGTGCCAGCAGCCGGGTGAACACTGAAGCTTTCTTT. Translating it yields CASSRVNTEAFF.

The V call is TRBV11-2, the J call TRBJ1-4; D might be TRBD1 (6 bases). V lost 4 bases to trimming and J lost 17 bases, with 17 bases between them. The CDR3 covers 12 residues. CDR1 and CDR2 from the germline V gene are SGHAT and FQNNGV. CDR3 bases: TGTGCCAGCAGCTCCGGGGTGGGACATGTATTTTTT. Residues: CASSSGVGHVFF. Full variable domain (missing parts from reference TRBV11-2 and TRBJ1-4): EAGVAQSPRYKIIEKRQSVAFWCNPISGHATLYWYQQILGQGPKLLIQFQNNGVVDDSQLPKDRFSAERLKGVDSTLKIQPAKLEDSAVYLCASSSGVGHVFFGSGTQLSVL.

This clone was seen a few times. The V and J genes are TRBV6-5 and TRBJ1-1, with TRBD1 matching 9 bases. The CDR3 consists of 15 residues. Per germline, CDR1 MNHEY and CDR2 SVGAGI. The V gene end was trimmed by 9 bases and the J gene end by 5 bases; junction bases not matched to a gene: 13. As DNA, the CDR3 is TGTGCCAGTAATCCTGCCCGGGACAGGGCTACTGAAGCTTTCTTT. Its translation: CASNPARDRATEAFF.

J is TRBJ2-2 and V is TRBV7-9; TRBD2 is a possible D gene (5 bases). V was clipped by 1 base and J by 8 bases, with 8 bases between them. The CDR3 runs 13 residues. Germline V CDR1 and CDR2: SEHNR, FQNEAQ (reference sequence). The CDR3 DNA is TGTGCCAGCAGCTTAGTGAGGGAAGGGGAGCTGTTTTTT. It is translated as CASSLVREGELFF.